These 32 T cell receptor beta chains were all obtained from the same sample, sequenced in a study of blood T cell repertoires in COVID-19. TCRdb keeps only in-frame clones here, not all; method: immunoSEQ multiplex PCR. This sample carries about 320,000 clones, roughly 82% of them seen once, and the ten largest clones take around 1.7%. Sequencing was performed on peripheral blood. The receptors stem from a woman between 50 and 59 years old with acute or convalescent COVID-19.

This clone has a single count. The J gene is TRBJ2-4, the V gene TRBV18; 7 bases align to TRBD1. V was clipped by 3 bases and J by 0 bases; unmatched bases: 2. Germline V CDR1 and CDR2: KGHSH, LQKENI. CDR3 length: 15 residues. CDR3 sequence reads: CASSPQGVAKNIQYF. DNA of the CDR3: TGTGCCAGCTCACCCCAGGGGGTAGCCAAAAACATTCAGTACTTC.

The CDR3 DNA follows: TGTGCCAGCAGCTCTGGACACTATAACTATGGCTACACCTTC. Amino acid sequence: CASSSGHYNYGYTF. This chain uses TRBV5-6 with TRBJ1-2; a weak D match, TRBD1 (5 bases). The V end lost 3 bases, the J end lost 1 base, and 10 bases lay between the germline ends. Germline V gene sequence: CDR1 SGHDT, CDR2 YYEEEE. This CDR3 is 14 amino acids long.

The rearrangement links TRBV19 to TRBJ1-5; possible D gene TRBD1, 6 bases. The CDR3 runs 18 residues. From germline, CDR1 is LNHDA and CDR2 SQIVND (reference sequence). V was pared by 3 bases and J by 0 bases, with 18 bases between. CDR3 protein: CASSIRGNFIYSNQPQHF. The CDR3 DNA reads TGTGCCAGTAGTATTAGGGGGAATTTTATCTATAGCAATCAGCCCCAGCATTTT.

The chain couples TRBV2 to TRBJ2-7; 7 bases agree with TRBD2. The CDR3 consists of 14 residues. The J segment lost 5 bases and the V segment lost 5 bases, leaving 9 bases of the junction unmatched. From germline, CDR1 is SNHLY and CDR2 FYNNEI. The CDR3 bases are TGTGCCAGCAGTTCGTCGGGAGGAGGAAACGAGCAGTACTTC. This codes for CASSSSGGGNEQYF.

CDR3 region: CASRAGTGGTPTNEKLFF. CDR3 bases: TGCGCCAGCAGAGCCGGGACAGGAGGGACTCCAACTAATGAAAAACTGTTTTTT. The chain couples TRBV5-1 to TRBJ1-4; 8 positions agree with TRBD1. With 5 bases clipped from V and 0 bases from J, the junction kept 12 bases outside the gene matches. Germline V lookup: CDR1 SGHRS, CDR2 YFSETQ. The CDR3 is 18 amino acids.

The chain is built from TRBV27 and TRBJ2-2; TRBD1 is a possible D gene (6 bases). The V end lost 5 bases, the J end lost 3 bases, and 13 bases lay between the germline ends. The CDR3 length is 15 residues. Per germline, CDR1 MNHEY and CDR2 SMNVEV (reference sequence). The CDR3 is CASSIQGRDTGELFF. The CDR3 region has the DNA TGTGCCAGCAGTATACAGGGCCGCGACACCGGGGAGCTGTTTTTT.

CDR3 region: CASSRGIAGDQPQHF. The CDR3 DNA reads as TGTGCCAGCAGCCGCGGGATTGCGGGGGATCAGCCCCAGCATTTT. This chain connects TRBV3-1 (or the pseudogene TRBV3-2) to TRBJ1-5; D possibly corresponds to TRBD1 (5 bases). This CDR3 region has 15 residues. CDR1 is LGHDT and CDR2 is YNNKEL in the germline V gene (reference sequence). Between the trimmed V and J ends, which lost 4 bases and 5 bases, there was a span of 15 bases.

V usage is TRBV5-1 and J usage is TRBJ2-1; maybe TRBD2 (5 bases). Germline CDR1 SGHRS, CDR2 YFSETQ. There are 14 residues in the CDR3. V dropped 9 bases and J dropped 5 bases, with 18 bases sitting between them. Here the CDR3 reads CATTDVRENNEQFF. The DNA for the CDR3 is TGCGCCACCACCGACGTTCGGGAAAACAATGAGCAGTTCTTC.

The rearrangement uses TRBV7-2 and TRBJ2-1, with 11 bases aligning to TRBD2. The CDR3 runs 16 residues. Trimming took 2 bases from V and 3 from J; bases not matched to a gene: 3. Germline CDR1 is SGHTA and CDR2 is FQGNSA. Written as DNA, the CDR3 is TGTGCCAGCAGCTTACTAGCGGGAGGACTCTACAATGAGCAGTTCTTC. Its translation: CASSLLAGGLYNEQFF.

V usage is TRBV5-1 and J usage is TRBJ1-2; a possible D gene is TRBD1 (6 bases). Germline V gives CDR1 SGHRS, CDR2 YFSETQ. This CDR3 spans 14 amino acids. V lost 4 bases to trimming and J lost 2 bases, with 12 bases between them. As DNA, the CDR3 is TGCGCCAGCAGCCGTCAGGACAGAAACTATGGCTACACCTTC. It encodes CASSRQDRNYGYTF.

The V and J genes are TRBV9 and TRBJ2-7, with a possible D match to TRBD1 (6 bases). Germline CDR1 SGDLS, CDR2 YYNGEE. With 0 bases removed from V and 1 base from J, the gap between germline ends came to 17 bases. The CDR3 is 17 amino acids. The CDR3 protein is CASSVGVTGMGSYEQYF. The CDR3 DNA follows: TGTGCCAGCAGCGTAGGCGTCACAGGGATGGGGTCCTACGAGCAGTACTTC.

The chain joins TRBV15 to TRBJ2-7, with TRBD1 as a possible D gene (6 bases). CDR1 LNHNV and CDR2 YYDKDF come from the germline V gene (reference sequence). The CDR3 consists of 13 residues. The ends were cut back, 6 bases at V and 2 bases at J, with 11 bases in the middle. The CDR3 DNA is TGTGCCACCAGTTGGACAGCCACCTACGAGCAGTACTTC. Translated, it gives CATSWTATYEQYF.

This chain uses TRBV5-1 with TRBJ2-5; 9 nucleotides agree with TRBD2. Germline lookup yields CDR1 SGHRS and CDR2 YFSETQ. The V segment lost 6 bases and the J segment 4 bases; nucleotides outside the gene matches: 10. This CDR3 has 15 residues. In DNA form, the CDR3 reads TGCGCCAGCAAGTTCAGCGGGGGGAACGGAGAGACCCAGTACTTC. As protein: CASKFSGGNGETQYF.

This chain joins TRBV27 and TRBJ2-1; D is ambiguous. The germline V and J ends were trimmed by 2 bases and 1 base, with 6 bases remaining between them. Per the germline V gene, CDR1 is MNHEY and CDR2 is SMNVEV (reference sequence). The CDR3 is 14 amino acids. This chain's CDR3 is CASSLRGSYNEQFF. The CDR3, as DNA: TGTGCCAGCAGTTTACGAGGTTCCTACAATGAGCAGTTCTTC.

The chain couples TRBV29-1 to TRBJ1-1; 11 positions match TRBD1. After removal of 4 bases from V and 4 bases from J, the junction contained 5 bases not matched to a gene. The CDR3 extends over 14 amino acids. The V gene's germline CDR1 is SQVTM and CDR2 ANQGSEA. The chain's CDR3 is CSVGPGQGVTEAFF. The CDR3 bases are TGCAGCGTTGGCCCGGGACAGGGGGTCACTGAAGCTTTCTTT.

The chain is built from TRBV3-1 (or the pseudogene TRBV3-2) and TRBJ2-2, with TRBD1 identical over 11 bases. The CDR3 totals 17 residues. Germline-derived CDR1 and CDR2 are LGHDT and YNNKEL (reference sequence). The junction had 6 bases not matched to a gene; V was cut back by 1 base and J by 5 bases. The CDR3 here is CASSQVYGTGGTGELFF. CDR3 nucleotide sequence: TGTGCCAGCAGCCAAGTTTACGGGACAGGGGGAACCGGGGAGCTGTTTTTT.

Remarks on this clone: The sample has other DNA sequences that encode this CDR3 too. The chain joins TRBV11-2 to TRBJ1-2; 7 bases are a match to TRBD1. The CDR3 is made up of 12 amino acids. The germline CDR1 and CDR2 sequences are SGHAT and FQNNGV. With 4 bases clipped from V and 5 bases from J, the junction kept 1 base outside the gene matches. CDR3 region: CASSYRGYGYTF. The CDR3 DNA sequence: TGTGCCAGCAGCTACAGGGGATATGGCTACACCTTC.

The chain is built from TRBV13 and TRBJ1-1; TRBD1 agrees at 9 bases. After removal of 2 bases from V and 7 bases from J, the junction contained 8 bases not matched to a gene. Germline V gives CDR1 PRHDT, CDR2 FYEKMQ (reference sequence). The CDR3 runs to 15 residues. The CDR3 protein is CASSLRGTGTSEAFF. The CDR3, as DNA: TGTGCCAGCAGCTTAAGAGGGACAGGGACCAGTGAAGCTTTCTTT.

The CDR3 nucleotides read TGTGCCAGCAGCTTGGGAGGTGGGACAGACTACGAGCAGTACTTC. It codes for CASSLGGGTDYEQYF. The rearrangement joins TRBV5-5 to TRBJ2-7, with 7 bases lining up with TRBD1. Germline V gives CDR1 SGHKS, CDR2 YYEKEE (reference sequence). CDR3 size: 15 residues. With V trimmed by 0 bases and J by 3 bases, 6 bases remained unmatched.

The chain uses TRBV7-9 and TRBJ2-7; 7 bases agree with TRBD2. V lost 5 bases to trimming and J lost 3 bases; unmatched junction nucleotides: 4. CDR1 SEHNR and CDR2 FQNEAQ come from the germline V gene (reference sequence). The CDR3 contains 13 residues. The CDR3 DNA is TGTGCCAGCAGCCCGGGGACTATCTACGAGCAGTACTTC. It codes for CASSPGTIYEQYF.

The chain combines TRBV12-3 or TRBV12-4 with TRBJ1-2; a possible D gene is TRBD1 (6 bases). V lost 6 bases to trimming and J lost 7 bases, with 15 bases between them. This CDR3 contains 13 residues. CDR3 loop: CASREQGFGGYTF. The CDR3 region has the DNA TGTGCCAGCAGGGAACAGGGTTTCGGTGGCTACACCTTC.

For this clone: The junction shows a germline mismatch at one end, possibly a read error. The chain recombines TRBV4-2 with TRBJ1-2; D might be TRBD1 (5 bases). The CDR3 contains 13 residues. Germline lookup yields CDR1 LGHNA and CDR2 YNFKEQ. The CDR3 DNA follows: TGTGCCAGCAGCCAAGATCTCCAACAGGCTACAGGCTTC. As protein: CASSQDLQQATGF.

This chain connects TRBV24-1 to TRBJ2-1, with D perhaps matching TRBD2 (5 bases). The germline V gene has CDR1 KGHDR and CDR2 SFDVKD. The V end was cut by 8 bases, the J end by 2 bases, with 12 bases between. This CDR3 has 14 residues. This CDR3 is CATKSGTTYNEQFF. CDR3 DNA sequence: TGTGCCACCAAAAGCGGTACTACCTACAATGAGCAGTTCTTC.

The genes are TRBV19 and TRBJ2-1, with 8 bases aligning to TRBD1. Losses at the gene ends were 5 bases for V and 9 bases for J; bases not matched to a gene: 9. CDR1 and CDR2 (germline): LNHDA, SQIVND (reference sequence). CDR3 length: 14 amino acids. CDR3: CASSPPTGAAEQFF. DNA of the CDR3: TGTGCCAGTAGTCCCCCGACAGGGGCCGCTGAGCAGTTCTTC.

The V gene is TRBV7-9, the J gene TRBJ1-6; D gene ambiguous. The V gene's germline CDR1 is SEHNR and CDR2 FQNEAQ (reference sequence). Trimming removed 1 base at V and 4 bases at J, with 8 bases between. There are 15 residues in the CDR3. CDR3: CASSLVQLYNSPLHF. In nucleotides, the CDR3 is TGTGCCAGCAGCTTAGTACAGCTTTATAATTCACCCCTCCACTTT.

V gene TRBV7-8 combines with J gene TRBJ2-2; D remains unclear. With 5 bases removed from V and 6 bases from J, the gap between germline ends came to 13 bases. The CDR3 has 14 amino acids. Germline CDR1 SGHVS, CDR2 FQNEAQ. The CDR3 sequence: CASSPFELAGELFF. CDR3 bases: TGTGCCAGCAGCCCGTTTGAGCTAGCCGGGGAGCTGTTTTTT.

The chain uses TRBV28 and TRBJ1-3, with D uncertain. CDR1 and CDR2 from the germline V gene are MDHEN and SYDVKM. V was clipped by 3 bases and J by 0 bases, with 15 bases between them. The CDR3 covers 17 residues. The chain's CDR3 is CASSLAGTIFSGNTIYF. CDR3 coding DNA: TGTGCCAGCAGTTTGGCGGGAACTATTTTCTCTGGAAACACCATATATTTT.

The chain couples TRBV27 to TRBJ2-7; 8 bases map to TRBD1. CDR1 MNHEY and CDR2 SMNVEV come from the germline V gene (reference sequence). V gave up 6 bases and J gave up 3 bases; unmatched junction bases: 16. The CDR3 totals 17 residues. The CDR3 loop reads CASSLSGNRGSRYEQYF. The CDR3 bases are TGTGCCAGCAGCCTTAGTGGGAACAGGGGGAGTCGCTACGAGCAGTACTTC.

This chain connects TRBV12-5 to TRBJ1-1; TRBD1 agrees at 9 bases. This CDR3 is built from 13 residues. Germline-derived CDR1 and CDR2 are LGHNT and FRNRAP. The ends lost 6 bases at V and 2 bases at J; junction bases unmatched: 1. CDR3 sequence reads: CASGQGANTEAFF. Here the CDR3 DNA reads TGTGCTAGTGGACAGGGGGCAAACACTGAAGCTTTCTTT.

V is TRBV5-4 and J is TRBJ1-2; 7 positions agree with TRBD1. Germline V gene data show CDR1 as SGHNT and CDR2 as YYREEE (reference sequence). This CDR3 comprises 14 residues. V was pared by 0 bases and J by 8 bases, with 7 bases of the junction left unmatched. CDR3 DNA: TGTGCCAGCAGCTTGGGAAGGGGGCCTGGAGGCTACACCTTC. It encodes CASSLGRGPGGYTF.

This clone was seen only once. The V and J genes are TRBV10-3 and TRBJ2-4, with no clear D. The germline V gene encodes CDR1 ENHRY and CDR2 SYGVKD. Between the trimmed V and J ends, which lost 1 base and 9 bases, there was a span of 10 bases. The CDR3 spans 13 residues. The CDR3 here is CAISEFIETIQYF. CDR3 DNA: TGTGCCATCAGTGAGTTTATAGAAACCATTCAGTACTTC.

The chain combines TRBV30 with TRBJ1-5, with D unresolved. Looked up from germline, CDR1 is GTSNPN and CDR2 is SVGIG (reference sequence). The CDR3 loop spans 14 amino acids. The V and J ends lost 3 bases and 3 bases respectively, with 12 bases between them. The CDR3 nucleotides read TGTGCCTGGAGGTCCCCCAGTTTCAATCAGCCCCAGCATTTT. Protein: CAWRSPSFNQPQHF.